This T cell receptor beta chain was documented in a study of blood T cell repertoires in COVID-19. At the level of the study: Some COVID-19 samples were acute and others convalescent; all came from the United States, Italy and Spain. PBMCs, B-cell-depleted T cells, or T cells were the source of the cDNA or gDNA that made up the material.

The CDR3 extends over 14 amino acids. Germline V CDR1 and CDR2: MDHEN, SYDVKM. With V trimmed by 6 bases and J by 5 bases, 7 bases remained unmatched. Per the original data handling: Amplification of reference gene primers was used by the study to estimate nucleated cell counts. Clones were sequenced by immunoSEQ multiplex PCR, and TCRdb holds only the in-frame ones, with some missing. That table furnishes V, J and clone size, whereas the DNA furnished D and trimming. There are over 100,000 clones in the sample; less than 85% occur only once, and around 4.2% lies in the top ten. This clone was seen just once.

The sequence was collected from a human donor in a cohort sampled during active or convalescent COVID-19. Sequencing input: peripheral blood. J is TRBJ2-3 and V is TRBV28; 8 bases match TRBD2. The CDR3 sequence: CASSQGLAVDTQYF. In nucleotides, the CDR3 is TGTGCCAGCAGCCAAGGACTAGCCGTAGATACGCAGTATTTT.